The 10 T cell receptor beta chains in this list originate from one sample, sequenced in a study of blood T cell repertoires in COVID-19. Measured with immunoSEQ multiplex PCR; TCRdb has only the in-frame clones, and not every one. The table has 100,000 or so clones, around four fifths seen once. The sequenced sample consisted of peripheral blood. All receptors derive from a man over 45 with active or convalescent COVID-19.

CDR3 sequence (DNA): TGTGCCAGCAGCCCCCAAGGGGGGGCAGCCTACGAGCAGTACTTC. Translating it yields CASSPQGGAAYEQYF. This chain connects TRBV3-1 (or the pseudogene TRBV3-2) to TRBJ2-7, with D perhaps matching TRBD2 (7 bases). There are 15 residues in the CDR3. The V end lost 4 bases, the J end lost 2 bases, and 15 bases lay between the germline ends. Germline V gene data show CDR1 as LGHDT and CDR2 as YNNKEL (reference sequence).

In its sample, this clone was seen once. The chain couples TRBV4-2 to TRBJ1-2; D gene unclear. Germline CDR1 is LGHNA and CDR2 is YNFKEQ. Trimming took 3 bases from V and 8 from J, leaving 19 bases between them. The CDR3 covers 15 residues. CDR3 region: CASSQPAGSVHGYTF. DNA of the CDR3: TGTGCCAGCAGCCAGCCGGCGGGATCCGTGCACGGCTACACCTTC.

The V call is TRBV19, the J call TRBJ1-4; 9 nucleotides agree with TRBD1. Germline V gene sequence: CDR1 LNHDA, CDR2 SQIVND (reference sequence). The J segment lost 5 bases and the V segment lost 2 bases, leaving 6 bases of the junction unmatched. The CDR3 spans 16 residues. CDR3 in DNA: TGTGCCAGTAGTATACGGCCGGGACAGGGAAATGAAAAACTGTTTTTT. Its protein product is CASSIRPGQGNEKLFF.

V gene TRBV4-1 combines with J gene TRBJ1-5; D not resolved. The V end was cut by 1 base, the J end by 5 bases, with 12 bases between. The CDR3 consists of 15 residues. The germline gives CDR1 MGHRA, CDR2 YSYEKL. This CDR3 reads CASSQAQSGDQPQHF. For the CDR3, the DNA is TGCGCCAGCAGCCAAGCCCAATCCGGGGATCAGCCCCAGCATTTT.

V usage is TRBV21-1 and J usage is TRBJ2-1; the table's D call of TRBD2 was not tested on the DNA. TRBV21-1 is an annotated pseudogene. CDR3 length equals 20 residues. The CDR3 sequence: CASSPIPGRDGGEDYNEQFF. The DNA of the CDR3 is TGTGCCAGCAGCCCGATACCGGGCCGCGACGGGGGAGAGGACTACAATGAGCAGTTCTTC.

This chain connects TRBV24-1 to TRBJ1-5; tentatively, D is TRBD1 (6 bases). Germline assignment: CDR1 KGHDR and CDR2 SFDVKD. The CDR3 contains 13 residues. V was pared by 12 bases and J by 2 bases, with 13 bases between. CDR3 in DNA: TGTGCCTCACAGGGTGGCGGCAATCAGCCCCAGCATTTT. The encoded protein is CASQGGGNQPQHF.

The rearrangement links TRBV5-5 to TRBJ2-1, with 7 bases identical to TRBD2. CDR1 is SGHKS, CDR2 YYEKEE, per germline (reference sequence). This CDR3 contains 18 residues. V gave up 4 bases and J gave up 7 bases; unmatched junction bases: 20. In nucleotides, the CDR3 is TGTGCCAGCAGCAGGAGGGGAGCCTGGGCGGGAGATAATAATGAGCAGTTCTTC. This gives the protein CASSRRGAWAGDNNEQFF.

This clone came up once. The J gene is TRBJ1-1, the V gene TRBV30; 7 positions agree with TRBD1. This CDR3 contains 13 residues. Germline values: CDR1 GTSNPN, CDR2 SVGIG (reference sequence). Trimming removed 8 bases from V and 1 base from J; junction bases left unmatched: 7. The CDR3 reads CAGWDSQNTEAFF. CDR3 DNA sequence: TGTGCCGGATGGGACAGCCAGAACACTGAAGCTTTCTTT.

CDR3: CASSQGLSGRGETQYF. CDR3 coding DNA: TGTGCCAGCAGCCAAGGCTTATCCGGCCGGGGGGAGACCCAGTACTTC. This chain links TRBV3-1 (or the pseudogene TRBV3-2) with TRBJ2-5, with D possibly being TRBD2 (6 bases). Germline V lookup: CDR1 LGHDT, CDR2 YNNKEL (reference sequence). The CDR3 is made up of 16 amino acids. V lost 1 base, J lost 5 bases, and 17 bases lay in between.

The gene calls are TRBV27 and TRBJ2-7; 7 bases line up with TRBD1. CDR3 length equals 14 residues. With V trimmed by 5 bases and J by 1 base, 5 bases remained unmatched. CDR1 and CDR2 from the germline V gene are MNHEY and SMNVEV (reference sequence). The CDR3 reads CASSPRTGSYEQYF. CDR3 DNA sequence: TGTGCCAGCAGTCCACGGACAGGATCCTACGAGCAGTACTTC.